This entry lists 30 T cell receptor beta chains sequenced from one sample in a study of CD8+CD57+ T cells in acquired aplastic anemia. For CDR3 and TCR beta VDJ profiling, genomic DNA was the template used. One entry per CDR3 protein results from TCRdb running MiXCR on the reads. Among approximately 220,000 distinct CDR3 sequences listed, around 50% were seen once. All sequencing subjects had displayed CD8+CD57+ cell expansion on flow cytometry. Sequenced sample: sorted CD4+, CD8+, or CD8+CD57+ T cells (not recorded which) from PBMCs. Every receptor here comes from a human donor with aplastic anemia.

This clonotype was observed a handful of times. The genes are TRBV11-3 and TRBJ1-1; 8 bases agree with TRBD1. The CDR3 covers 19 residues. CDR1 and CDR2 (germline): SGHNT, YENEEA. V was clipped by 1 base and J by 0 bases; unmatched bases: 13. CDR3 sequence: CASSLARDRPPDMNTEAFF. CDR3 nucleotides: TGTGCCAGCAGCTTAGCTCGGGACAGGCCCCCGGACATGAACACTGAAGCTTTCTTT.

The chain employs TRBV10-3 and TRBJ1-2; no clear D. Trimming cost V 6 bases and J 1 base, with 15 bases left between them. Germline V CDR1 and CDR2: ENHRY, SYGVKD. The CDR3 loop spans 15 amino acids. Written as DNA, the CDR3 is TGTGCCATCAGAGCCACATTGGCCATTAACTATGGCTACACCTTC. This translates into CAIRATLAINYGYTF.

The V call is TRBV20-1, the J call TRBJ2-2; D is unresolved. Germline V gives CDR1 DFQATT, CDR2 SNEGSKA (reference sequence). The CDR3 runs 15 residues. V was trimmed by 0 bases and J by 7 bases, leaving 15 bases between them. The chain's CDR3 is CSARDQALRDGELFF. In DNA, the CDR3 is TGCAGTGCTAGAGATCAAGCCCTCCGAGACGGGGAGCTGTTTTTT.

This clonotype has at least ten counts. This rearrangement joins TRBV24-1 to TRBJ2-1, with D uncertain. Germline V gives CDR1 KGHDR, CDR2 SFDVKD. V lost 4 bases, J lost 9 bases, and 9 bases lay in between. There are 12 residues in the CDR3. The CDR3 here is CATSESGAEQFF. The CDR3, as DNA: TGTGCCACCAGTGAGTCCGGAGCTGAGCAGTTCTTC.

The rearrangement joins TRBV25-1 to TRBJ1-1; D remains unclear. The CDR3 runs 13 residues. Germline loops: CDR1 MGHDK, CDR2 SYGVNS. V was shortened by 3 bases and J by 4 bases, with 9 bases between the two germline ends. CDR3 DNA sequence: TGTGCCAGCAGTGATCTAGCTGGCACTGAAGCTTTCTTT. The encoded protein is CASSDLAGTEAFF.

This clonotype appeared once. At one end the junction does not follow the germline gene, possibly because of a read error. The rearrangement joins TRBV7-9 to TRBJ2-7; TRBD2 agrees at 10 bases. The CDR3 is 13 amino acids. CDR1 is SEHNR, CDR2 FQNEAQ, per germline (reference sequence). CDR3 residues: CASSIAGGNEQYF. Here the CDR3 DNA reads TGTGCCAGCAGCATAGCGGGGGGCAACGAGCAGTACTTC.

The J gene is TRBJ1-3, the V gene TRBV15, with 8 bases identical to TRBD1. The V gene's germline CDR1 is LNHNV and CDR2 YYDKDF (reference sequence). V dropped 2 bases and J dropped 2; count of bases not matched to a gene: 2. CDR3 length: 15 residues. DNA for the CDR3: TGTGCCACCAGCAGAAACAGGGGGACTGGAAACACCATATATTTT. As protein: CATSRNRGTGNTIYF.

To note about this clonotype: A read error may explain this, as a much larger clone is one base away. J is TRBJ1-1 and V is TRBV5-5; 8 positions agree with TRBD1. With 2 bases clipped from V and 3 bases from J, the junction kept 6 bases outside the gene matches. The CDR3 length is 15 residues. The germline gives CDR1 SGHKS, CDR2 YYEKEE (reference sequence). For the CDR3, the DNA is TGTGCCAGCAGCTTCTACAGGGGGATGGACACTGAAGCTTTCTTT. It encodes CASSFYRGMDTEAFF.

This clonotype showed up many times. V usage is TRBV5-1 and J usage is TRBJ2-2; D is perhaps TRBD1 or TRBD2 (5 bases each). The V gene lost 3 bases and the J gene lost 0 bases, with 9 bases spanning the gap. This CDR3 spans 15 amino acids. Germline V CDR1 and CDR2: SGHRS, YFSETQ. The CDR3 nucleotides read TGCGCCAGCAGCTGGGACGAACCGAACACCGGGGAGCTGTTTTTT. Its protein is CASSWDEPNTGELFF.

Concerning this clonotype itself: A read error may explain this, as a much larger clone is one base away. This chain connects TRBV7-2 to TRBJ2-3; tentative D call: TRBD2 (7 bases). Trimming took off 3 bases at V and 4 bases at J, with 14 bases between the two ends. This CDR3 region has 15 residues. Per the germline V gene, CDR1 is SGHTA and CDR2 is FQGNSA. The CDR3, as DNA: TGTGCCAGCAGCTTTTGGGCGGGGGCATCAGATACGCAGTATTTT. This encodes CASSFWAGASDTQYF.

This clonotype was counted a single time. This may be a read error: a much more frequent sequence differs by one nucleotide. This chain connects TRBV5-6 to TRBJ1-5; perhaps TRBD1 as D (5 bases). The length of the CDR3 is 15 residues. Germline CDR1 reads SGHDT; CDR2 reads YYEEEE. Written as DNA, the CDR3 is TGTGCCAGCAGCTGGGGGAGATTGGGCAATCAGCCCCGGCATTTT. Translating it yields CASSWGRLGNQPRHF.

The rearrangement joins TRBV2 to TRBJ2-3; 11 nucleotides align to TRBD2. The CDR3 sequence is 15 residues long. With 4 bases clipped from V and 1 base from J, the junction kept 1 base outside the gene matches. Looked up from germline, CDR1 is SNHLY and CDR2 is FYNNEI. In DNA form, the CDR3 reads TGTGCCAGCAGTGTACTAGCGGGGGGCACAGATACGCAGTATTTT. This gives the protein CASSVLAGGTDTQYF.

This clonotype has at least ten counts. CDR3 sequence reads: CASSINGLPNTEAFF. CDR3 sequence (DNA): TGTGCCAGTAGTATAAACGGGTTACCGAACACTGAAGCTTTCTTT. V is TRBV19 and J is TRBJ1-1; no firm D call. The CDR3 consists of 15 residues. Germline V gives CDR1 LNHDA, CDR2 SQIVND (reference sequence). Trimming took off 2 bases at V and 1 base at J, with 11 bases between the two ends.

Concerning this clonotype: The junction and the germline gene differ at one end; a read error may be behind it. The rearrangement uses TRBV6-9 and TRBJ1-1; 7 bases are a match to TRBD1. Germline CDR1 and CDR2: MNHGY and SVAAGI. The CDR3 runs to 13 residues. The DNA of the CDR3 is TGCGTCAGCAGTGCGACAGGGTGGGCTGAAGCTTTCTTT. As protein: CVSSATGWAEAFF.

This clonotype was seen only a few times. This could be a read error, since a much larger clone is one nucleotide away. The J gene is TRBJ1-2, the V gene TRBV5-4; D is possibly TRBD1 (6 bases). Germline V gene lookup returns CDR1 SGHNT and CDR2 YYREEE (reference sequence). The CDR3 sequence is 14 residues long. The CDR3 nucleotides read TGTGCCAGCGGCTTGGAACAGGGTCACTATGGCTACACCTTC. Its protein product is CASGLEQGHYGYTF. The entire variable domain, with the rest obtained from reference TRBV5-4 and TRBJ1-2, is as follows: ETGVTQSPTHLIKTRGQQVTLRCSSQSGHNTVSWYQQALGQGPQFIFQYYREEENGRGNFPPRFSGLQFPNYSSELNVNALELDDSALYLCASGLEQGHYGYTFGSGTRLTVV.

This clonotype was seen more than once but under ten times. This may stem from a read error, because a much larger clone lies one nucleotide away. J is TRBJ1-4 and V is TRBV12-3 or TRBV12-4; no reliable D call. This CDR3 comprises 11 residues. Between the trimmed V and J ends, which lost 6 bases and 7 bases, there was a span of 6 bases. In DNA, the CDR3 is TGTGCCAGCAGGGGTGGTGAAAAACTGTTTTTT. It encodes CASRGGEKLFF.

The chain uses TRBV5-1 and TRBJ1-1; the D is unclear. The V and J ends lost 4 bases and 4 bases respectively, with 17 bases between them. The length of the CDR3 is 15 residues. Germline CDR1 SGHRS, CDR2 YFSETQ. Written as DNA, the CDR3 is TGCGCCAGCAGCCAGTTCTTTAGCGATCCCACTGAAGCTTTCTTT. The encoded protein is CASSQFFSDPTEAFF.

This clonotype occurred once. A much larger clone differs from this one at a single base, so this may be a read error. Because it lacks the conserved phenylalanine or tryptophan at the end, this CDR3 is likely a read error. The CDR3 loop reads CASSPRGELNSPLHL. The DNA of the CDR3 is TGTGCCAGCAGTCCACGGGGGGAGCTCAATTCACCCCTCCACCTT. This chain links TRBV6-1 with TRBJ1-6; D may be TRBD1 (5 bases). Trimming pared 5 bases from V and 7 bases from J, leaving 15 bases between. The CDR3 has 15 residues. Germline CDR1 MNHNS, CDR2 SASEGT.

This clonotype was observed many times. The chain carries TRBV20-1 and TRBJ2-7; TRBD2 matches at 11 bases. Germline CDR1 is DFQATT and CDR2 is SNEGSKA (reference sequence). CDR3 length: 15 residues. V trimming: 6 bases; J trimming: 2 bases; junction bases outside the gene matches: 9. The CDR3 spells CSALRLAGGPYEQYF. CDR3 coding DNA: TGCAGTGCGCTTCGTCTAGCGGGGGGCCCCTACGAGCAGTACTTC.

This clonotype was recorded at least ten times. V gene TRBV2 combines with J gene TRBJ1-2; D unresolved. This CDR3 spans 13 amino acids. V dropped 6 bases and J dropped 7 bases, with 15 bases sitting between them. Germline V gives CDR1 SNHLY, CDR2 FYNNEI. The CDR3 protein is CASSLEAGAGYTF. The CDR3, as DNA: TGTGCCAGCAGCCTAGAGGCAGGAGCTGGCTACACCTTC.

This clonotype appeared a few times. This may come from a read error, since a much larger clone is one base off. The CDR3 DNA reads TGTGCCAGCAGCTTAGACCGGCGGGAGACCCAGTACTTC. The encoded protein is CASSLDRRETQYF. The chain employs TRBV7-8 and TRBJ2-5; D gene ambiguous. The V end was cut by 1 base, the J end by 5 bases, with 8 bases between. The CDR3 has 13 amino acids. Germline CDR1 and CDR2: SGHVS and FQNEAQ.

This clonotype was seen at least ten times. This chain connects TRBV9 to TRBJ1-2, with 11 positions matching TRBD1. The CDR3 length is 15 residues. Germline-derived CDR1 and CDR2 are SGDLS and YYNGEE. V lost 4 bases, J lost 7 bases, and 9 bases stayed unmatched. The CDR3 protein is CASSSEDRGRSGYTF. The DNA of the CDR3 is TGTGCCAGCAGCTCCGAGGACAGGGGGCGATCTGGCTACACCTTC.

This chain uses TRBV15 with TRBJ2-5; 8 nucleotides align to TRBD1. Germline values: CDR1 LNHNV, CDR2 YYDKDF (reference sequence). Trimming at V came to 0 bases and at J to 2 bases, leaving 5 bases not matched to a gene. The length of the CDR3 is 16 residues. CDR3 coding DNA: TGTGCCACCAGCAGAGACACCAGGGGGCGGCAAGAGACCCAGTACTTC. Its translation is CATSRDTRGRQETQYF.

This clonotype showed up just once. CDR3 coding DNA: TGTGCCAGCAGGGAGGGGGGCGAGCAGTACTTC. This sequence encodes CASREGGEQYF. The chain couples TRBV7-9 to TRBJ2-7; either TRBD1 or TRBD2 may supply D (6 bases each). The germline CDR1 and CDR2 sequences are SEHNR and FQNEAQ (reference sequence). Trimming stripped 6 bases from V and 6 bases from J, with 9 bases between. The length of the CDR3 is 11 residues.

The V call is TRBV29-1, the J call TRBJ2-5; D gene unclear. The CDR3 runs 13 residues. CDR1 and CDR2 (germline): SQVTM, ANQGSEA. Deletions cut 3 bases from V and 5 bases from J, with 13 bases between. CDR3 protein: CSVDTVLLETQYF. In DNA form, the CDR3 reads TGCAGCGTTGACACTGTGCTTTTGGAGACCCAGTACTTC.

The chain recombines TRBV19 with TRBJ1-3; possible D gene TRBD1, 5 bases. This CDR3 has 18 amino acids. The V gene lost 4 bases and the J gene lost 0 bases, with 19 bases spanning the gap. Per the germline V gene, CDR1 is LNHDA and CDR2 is SQIVND (reference sequence). DNA of the CDR3: TGTGCCAGTAGTAAAGGGGCCAACAGGCAAAACTCTGGAAACACCATATATTTT. It encodes CASSKGANRQNSGNTIYF.

This clonotype appeared a single time. V usage is TRBV5-1 and J usage is TRBJ1-1, with D tentatively TRBD1 (6 bases). The CDR3 is 13 amino acids. The V and J ends lost 2 bases and 7 bases respectively, with 12 bases between them. The V gene's germline CDR1 is SGHRS and CDR2 YFSETQ. CDR3 in amino acids: CASSFGAGVEAFF. CDR3 coding DNA: TGCGCCAGCAGCTTTGGGGCAGGGGTTGAAGCTTTCTTT.

Concerning this clonotype itself: This may be a read error, as it is one base from a much larger clone. The V call is TRBV2, the J call TRBJ2-3, with 14 bases aligning to TRBD2. The junction had 6 bases not matched to a gene; V was cut back by 8 bases and J by 5 bases. There are 15 residues in the CDR3. Germline CDR1 reads SNHLY; CDR2 reads FYNNEI. The CDR3 region is CASGYGLAGGDTQYF. The CDR3 DNA follows: TGTGCCAGCGGTTACGGACTAGCGGGGGGAGATACGCAGTATTTT.

As to this clonotype: Its ends do not fully match the called genes, so a read error is possible. This sequence joins TRBV4-1 and TRBJ2-2, with TRBD2 matching 15 bases. This CDR3 region has 18 residues. The V gene's germline CDR1 is MGHRA and CDR2 YSYEKL. The CDR3 region has the DNA TGCGCCAGCAGACAAGGGACTAGCGGGGGGATGAACACCGGGGAGCTGTTTTTT. Its protein product is CASRQGTSGGMNTGELFF.

The chain recombines TRBV9 with TRBJ1-2; D unclear. Trimming cost V 0 bases and J 5 bases, with 11 bases left between them. The CDR3 loop spans 14 amino acids. Germline V gives CDR1 SGDLS, CDR2 YYNGEE. CDR3 residues: CASSVGETLYGYTF. The CDR3 DNA sequence: TGTGCCAGCAGCGTAGGTGAGACCCTATATGGCTACACCTTC.